A single sample gave rise to the 9 T cell receptor beta chains below, sequenced in a study of post-analysis software for immune sequencing data (dated by TCRdb to between 2014 and 2017). Points the paper makes about the study in general: Significantly higher frequencies in patients than in controls were found for a few TRBV segments, including TRBV5-6, TRBV5-1 and TRBV20-1.

These TCRs' antigens remain unknown. The library came from PCR. Sequenced using an Illumina HiSeq 2500. To reduce PCR and sequencing biases, unique molecular identifiers were built into the TCR beta cDNA libraries. TCRdb's own reprocessing of the public reads used fastp at Q25 and MiXCR and kept productive beta chains. Identical CDR3 protein sequences are pooled into one entry, listed with their most common genes and DNA. The sample yields more than 500,000 distinct CDR3 sequences; around a third were counted once. 5% to 6% of the sample is held by the ten biggest clonotypes. Sample: blood. These receptors all stem from a girl under 18 with multiple sclerosis.

A remark on this clonotype: One junction end does not reproduce the germline sequence, and a read error may be involved. This chain joins TRBV2 and TRBJ2-1; D is ambiguous. The CDR3 covers 16 residues. Per germline, CDR1 SNHLY and CDR2 FYNNEI. For the CDR3, the DNA is TGTGCCGGCAGTGAATTTGGTCGCCCCGAGTACAATGAGCAGTTCTTC. Translation gives CAGSEFGRPEYNEQFF.

Many counts were recorded for this clonotype. This chain uses TRBV5-6 with TRBJ2-3; TRBD1 agrees at 8 bases. V trimming: 1 base; J trimming: 5 bases; junction bases outside the gene matches: 6. Germline V CDR1 and CDR2: SGHDT, YYEEEE. The CDR3 loop spans 15 amino acids. CDR3 sequence reads: CASSLTRGLIDTQYF. The CDR3 DNA follows: TGTGCCAGCAGCTTGACCAGGGGGCTAATAGATACGCAGTATTTT.

This clonotype was seen once. The V call is TRBV20-1, the J call TRBJ2-3; possibly TRBD2 for D (6 bases). CDR1 is DFQATT and CDR2 is SNEGSKA in the germline V gene (reference sequence). V lost 0 bases to trimming and J lost 2 bases, with 15 bases between them. The CDR3 length is 16 residues. The chain's CDR3 is CSARDPRRGNTDTQYF. The CDR3 DNA reads TGCAGTGCTAGAGATCCCCGACGGGGGAACACAGATACGCAGTATTTT.

This chain links TRBV19 with TRBJ2-7; TRBD1 or TRBD2 may be the D gene (6 bases each). CDR3 size: 15 residues. Germline CDR1 and CDR2: LNHDA and SQIVND (reference sequence). With 1 base removed from V and 2 bases from J, the gap between germline ends came to 12 bases. DNA of the CDR3: TGTGCCAGTAGTATAGGGGCAGGGGAGGCCTACGAGCAGTACTTC. Protein product: CASSIGAGEAYEQYF.

This chain joins TRBV10-3 and TRBJ2-5; TRBD1 is a possible D gene (6 bases). Between the trimmed V and J ends, which lost 9 bases and 3 bases, there was a span of 29 bases. The CDR3 totals 18 residues. Germline V gene lookup returns CDR1 ENHRY and CDR2 SYGVKD. CDR3 sequence: CAIQGSGLSPWVKETQYF. DNA of the CDR3: TGTGCCATACAGGGTTCGGGATTGTCCCCTTGGGTCAAAGAGACCCAGTACTTC.

This chain joins TRBV5-1 and TRBJ2-1, with 7 bases that match TRBD2. This CDR3 is built from 17 residues. The germline CDR1 and CDR2 sequences are SGHRS and YFSETQ. V shed 0 bases and J 7 bases; nucleotides not matched to a gene: 13. The CDR3 spells CASSLEAGVHYGNEQFF. In DNA form, the CDR3 reads TGCGCCAGCAGCTTGGAGGCGGGGGTCCACTACGGGAATGAGCAGTTCTTC.

This clonotype was counted only a few times. The chain is built from TRBV20-1 and TRBJ1-2; 7 bases align to TRBD1. Trimming took 1 base from V and 8 from J; bases not matched to a gene: 10. In germline, CDR1 is DFQATT, CDR2 SNEGSKA (reference sequence). The CDR3 spans 14 residues. The CDR3 reads CSARVRGGYGGYTF. CDR3 bases: TGCAGTGCTAGAGTAAGAGGGGGCTACGGAGGCTACACCTTC.

This clonotype was detected ten times or more. The CDR3 nucleotides are TGCAGTGCCAGACAGGGAACTAACTATGGCTACACCTTC. The encoded protein is CSARQGTNYGYTF. The chain is built from TRBV20-1 and TRBJ1-2, with TRBD1 matching over 7 bases. This CDR3 contains 13 residues. The germline CDR1 and CDR2 sequences are DFQATT and SNEGSKA (reference sequence). V lost 6 bases to trimming and J lost 0 bases; unmatched junction nucleotides: 4.

This clonotype came up a few times. The chain is built from TRBV6-1 and TRBJ1-1; D is uncertain. The CDR3 length is 13 residues. Germline-derived CDR1 and CDR2 are MNHNS and SASEGT. V lost 11 bases to trimming and J lost 2 bases, with 15 bases between them. CDR3 loop: CAHAGTLNTEAFF. CDR3 coding DNA: TGTGCCCACGCCGGAACGCTCAACACTGAAGCTTTCTTT.